This T cell receptor beta chain was sequenced during a study of T cells after yellow fever vaccination. General study points: Among all clonotypes, a small share was observed in both CD4 and CD8 compartments.

This clonotype was seen a few times. Its antigen remains unidentified. Each CDR3 protein is one row after TCRdb ran MiXCR on the 5' RACE reads. The sample includes fewer than 650,000 distinct CDR3 sequences, 21% of them seen just once. This CDR3 region has 14 residues. This sequence was found in a man in his late teens or twenties who received the YFV17D yellow fever vaccine. V usage is TRBV21-1 and J usage is TRBJ1-1; whether TRBD1, the table's D call, matches the DNA was not checked. TRBV21-1 is classified as a pseudogene. This specimen consisted of PBMCs, obtained less than 25 days after the first yellow fever vaccination. CDR3 in amino acids: CASSNGTWNTEAFF. Written as DNA, the CDR3 is TGTGCCAGCAGCAACGGGACGTGGAACACTGAAGCTTTCTTT.